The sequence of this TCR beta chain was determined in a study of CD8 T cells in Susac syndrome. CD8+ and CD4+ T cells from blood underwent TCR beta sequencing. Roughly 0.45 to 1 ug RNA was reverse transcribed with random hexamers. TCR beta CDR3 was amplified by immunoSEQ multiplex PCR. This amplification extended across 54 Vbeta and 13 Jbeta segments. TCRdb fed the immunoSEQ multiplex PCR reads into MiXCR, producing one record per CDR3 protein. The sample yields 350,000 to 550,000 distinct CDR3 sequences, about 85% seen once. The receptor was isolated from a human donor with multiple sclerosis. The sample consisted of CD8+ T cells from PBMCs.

The DNA of the CDR3 is TGTGCCAGCAGTTACGGTGGTAGCACAGATACGCAGTATTTT. It specifies CASSYGGSTDTQYF. V gene TRBV6-5 combines with J gene TRBJ2-3; D ambiguous. This CDR3 has 14 amino acids. V gave up 2 bases and J gave up 0 bases, with 6 bases separating them. From germline, CDR1 is MNHEY and CDR2 SVGAGI.